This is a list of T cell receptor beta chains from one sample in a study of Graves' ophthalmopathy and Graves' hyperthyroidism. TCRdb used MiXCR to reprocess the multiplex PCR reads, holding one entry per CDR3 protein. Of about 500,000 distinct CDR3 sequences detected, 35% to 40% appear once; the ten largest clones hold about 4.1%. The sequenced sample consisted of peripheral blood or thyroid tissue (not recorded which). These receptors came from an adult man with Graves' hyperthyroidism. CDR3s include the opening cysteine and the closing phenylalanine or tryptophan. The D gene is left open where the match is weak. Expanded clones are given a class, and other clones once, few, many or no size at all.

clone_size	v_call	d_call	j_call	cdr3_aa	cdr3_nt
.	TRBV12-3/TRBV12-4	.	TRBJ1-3	CASSFEGLPADF	TGTGCCAGCAGTTTCGAGGGGCTCCCGGCAGATTTT
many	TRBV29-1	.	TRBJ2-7	CSAEEGGHEQYF	TGCAGCGCTGAGGAGGGGGGCCACGAGCAGTACTTC
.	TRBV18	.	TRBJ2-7	CASSTREGYEQYF	TGTGCCAGCTCAACTCGCGAAGGATACGAGCAGTACTTC
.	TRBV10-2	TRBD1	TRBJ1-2	CASRGGLPNYGYTF	TGCGCCAGCAGAGGGGGCCTACCGAACTATGGCTACACCTTC
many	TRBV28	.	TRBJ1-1	CASSTPSGKRAFF	TGTGCCAGCAGTACACCGAGTGGAAAGAGAGCTTTCTTT
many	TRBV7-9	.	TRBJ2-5	CASSLANRAKETQYF	TGTGCCAGCAGCTTAGCTAATAGGGCAAAAGAGACCCAGTACTTC
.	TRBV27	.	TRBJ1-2	CASRRSTQGSYGYTF	TGTGCCAGCAGAAGAAGCACGCAGGGGAGCTATGGCTACACCTTC
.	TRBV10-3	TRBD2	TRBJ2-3	CAISEAGARTDTQYF	TGTGCCATCAGTGAGGCGGGAGCGCGCACAGATACGCAGTATTTT
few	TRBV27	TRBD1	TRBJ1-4	CASRDQGGKLFF	TGTGCCAGCAGAGATCAGGGGGGGAAACTGTTTTTT
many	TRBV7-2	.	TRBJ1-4	CASSLALNEKLFF	TGTGCCAGCAGCTTAGCTCTTAATGAAAAACTGTTTTTT
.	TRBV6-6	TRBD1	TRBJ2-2	CASTIPFGTGVTGELFF	TGTGCCAGCACCATCCCTTTTGGGACAGGGGTCACCGGGGAGCTGTTTTTT
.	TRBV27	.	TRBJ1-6	CASSLSAVPYNSPLHF	TGTGCCAGCAGTTTATCCGCAGTACCCTATAATTCACCCCTCCACTTT
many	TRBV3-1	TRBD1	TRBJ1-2	CASSQGQGRYGYTF	TGTGCCAGCAGCCAAGGACAGGGGAGGTATGGCTACACCTTC
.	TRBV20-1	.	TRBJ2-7	CSASKVPLSYEQYF	TGCAGTGCTAGTAAGGTCCCACTCTCCTACGAGCAGTACTTC
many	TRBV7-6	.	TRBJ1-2	CASSLDRGLGYTF	TGTGCCAGCAGCTTAGACAGAGGGCTTGGCTACACCTTC
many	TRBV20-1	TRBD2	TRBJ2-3	CSARLAGSTDTQYF	TGCAGTGCTCGCCTAGCGGGGAGCACAGATACGCAGTATTTT
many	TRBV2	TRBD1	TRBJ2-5	CASIPRDRGRWETQYF	TGTGCCAGCATACCCCGGGACAGGGGGCGCTGGGAGACCCAGTACTTC
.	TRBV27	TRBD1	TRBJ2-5	CASGRDSQQETQYF	TGTGCCAGCGGCCGGGACAGTCAACAAGAGACCCAGTACTTC
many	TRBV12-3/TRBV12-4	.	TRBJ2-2	CASSSRGVGTGELFF	TGTGCCAGCAGTTCCAGGGGAGTGGGCACCGGGGAGCTGTTTTTT
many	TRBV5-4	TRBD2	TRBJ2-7	CASSSGLAISYEQYF	TGTGCCAGCAGCTCGGGACTAGCGATCTCCTACGAGCAGTACTTC
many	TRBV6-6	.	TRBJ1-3	CASSGNRAGNTIYF	TGTGCCAGCAGTGGGAACAGGGCTGGAAACACCATATATTTT
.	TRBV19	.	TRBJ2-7	CASSISRGDYEQYF	TGTGCCAGTAGTATATCAAGGGGGGACTACGAGCAGTACTTC
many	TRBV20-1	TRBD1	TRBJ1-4	CSARGQGSEKLFF	TGCAGTGCTAGGGGACAGGGGAGTGAAAAACTGTTTTTT
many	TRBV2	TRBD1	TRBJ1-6	CASRDTVDRVGSPLHF	TGTGCCAGCAGAGACACCGTGGACAGGGTCGGTTCACCCCTCCACTTT
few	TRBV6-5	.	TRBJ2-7	CASSYSGYLYEQYF	TGTGCCAGCAGTTACTCAGGTTACCTCTACGAGCAGTACTTC
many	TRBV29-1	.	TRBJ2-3	CSAPIPGTDTQYF	TGCAGCGCCCCAATCCCAGGCACAGATACGCAGTATTTT
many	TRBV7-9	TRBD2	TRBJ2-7	CASSLGPVAGGAHEQYF	TGTGCCAGCAGCTTAGGACCGGTAGCGGGAGGAGCCCACGAGCAGTACTTC
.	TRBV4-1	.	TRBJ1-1	CASSHTALGRRKGTEAFF	TGCGCCAGCAGCCATACCGCCCTTGGGCGCCGGAAGGGCACTGAAGCTTTCTTT
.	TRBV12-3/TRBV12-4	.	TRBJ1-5	CASSPHSDQPQHF	TGTGCCAGCAGTCCCCACAGCGATCAGCCCCAGCATTTT
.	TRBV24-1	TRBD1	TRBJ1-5	CASATGDQPQHF	TGTGCTAGTGCAACAGGGGATCAGCCCCAGCATTTT
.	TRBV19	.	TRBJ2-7	CASSRNPLNEQYF	TGTGCCAGTAGTAGGAACCCGCTGAACGAGCAGTACTTC
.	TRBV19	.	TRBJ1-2	CTSSSRLDYGYTF	TGTACCAGTAGTAGCAGGTTGGACTATGGCTACACCTTC
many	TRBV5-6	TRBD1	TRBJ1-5	CASSQIAGGQVNQPQHF	TGTGCCAGCAGCCAGATCGCCGGCGGACAGGTCAATCAGCCCCAGCATTTT
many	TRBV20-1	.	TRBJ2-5	CSARAAQETQYF	TGCAGTGCTAGAGCGGCCCAAGAGACCCAGTACTTC
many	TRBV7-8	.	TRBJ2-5	CASSLVLGTHQETQYF	TGTGCCAGCAGCTTAGTACTCGGGACGCATCAAGAGACCCAGTACTTC
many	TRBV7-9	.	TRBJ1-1	CASSFVSNTEAFF	TGTGCCAGCAGCTTTGTTTCGAACACTGAAGCTTTCTTT
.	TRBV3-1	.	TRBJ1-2	CASSQRRGERGYTF	TGTGCCAGCAGCCAAAGAAGAGGGGAGCGTGGCTACACCTTC
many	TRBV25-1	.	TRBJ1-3	CASIGDSGNTIYF	TGTGCCAGCATTGGGGACTCTGGAAACACCATATATTTT
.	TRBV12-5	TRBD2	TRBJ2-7	CASGLVPSAGGYEQYF	TGTGCTAGTGGTTTGGTACCCTCGGCGGGGGGATACGAGCAGTACTTC
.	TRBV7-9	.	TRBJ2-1	CASSLEGGTGLRHNEQFF	TGTGCCAGCAGCTTAGAGGGGGGTACGGGACTACGACACAATGAGCAGTTCTTC